The 6 T cell receptor beta chains reported below all come from one sample, sequenced in a study of T cell repertoires in cytomegalovirus infection. A single record per CDR3 protein comes from TCRdb applying MiXCR to the reads. Here the sample spans some 700,000 distinct CDR3 sequences, under 40% being singletons. Sequenced sample: PBMCs. The receptors come from a human donor in good health (CMV status not recorded). Some clones in this sample may be carry-over from other donors' samples.

This clonotype was observed at least ten times. One junction end does not reproduce the germline sequence, and a read error may be involved. The CDR3 spells CASSYNQIWDTTF. Written as DNA, the CDR3 is TGTGCCAGCAGCTATAATCAGATTTGGGACACCACCTTC. V and J are TRBV7-2 and TRBJ2-7; weak D call: TRBD1 (6 bases). Germline CDR1 reads SGHTA; CDR2 reads FQGNSA. The CDR3 spans 13 residues.

The rearrangement uses TRBV11-2 and TRBJ1-4, with no clear D. The V gene's germline CDR1 is SGHAT and CDR2 FQNNGV. The V end was cut by 2 bases, the J end by 3 bases, with 13 bases between. The CDR3 extends over 16 amino acids. As DNA, the CDR3 is TGTGCCAGCAGCTTATTGCGGGCGCCAGCTAATGAAAAACTGTTTTTT. Protein product: CASSLLRAPANEKLFF.

This clonotype was detected many times. The DNA for the CDR3 is TGTGCCAGCAGCGTAGGGGGTAATAGCAATCAGCCCCAGCATTTT. It codes for CASSVGGNSNQPQHF. The V and J genes are TRBV7-2 and TRBJ1-5; possibly TRBD1 for D (6 bases). V lost 5 bases to trimming and J lost 0 bases, with 11 bases between them. CDR3 size: 15 residues. CDR1 is SGHTA, CDR2 FQGNSA, per germline.

A single count supports this clonotype. The gene calls are TRBV30 and TRBJ1-5, with unresolved D. Germline CDR1 GTSNPN, CDR2 SVGIG (reference sequence). The CDR3 covers 13 residues. V gave up 5 bases and J gave up 4 bases, with 12 bases separating them. The CDR3 reads CAWRISDNQPQHF. The CDR3 region has the DNA TGTGCCTGGCGAATAAGTGATAATCAGCCCCAGCATTTT.

The J gene is TRBJ1-4, the V gene TRBV15, with D unresolved. CDR1 LNHNV and CDR2 YYDKDF come from the germline V gene (reference sequence). Trimming took 2 bases from V and 3 from J, leaving 7 bases between them. The CDR3 is made up of 14 amino acids. In nucleotides, the CDR3 is TGTGCCACCAGCAGAAAGACATCTAATGAAAAACTGTTTTTT. Protein: CATSRKTSNEKLFF.

The genes are TRBV7-9 and TRBJ2-1; the match to TRBD1 covers 9 bases. The CDR3 has 14 residues. Germline CDR1 reads SEHNR; CDR2 reads FQNEAQ (reference sequence). Unmatched junction bases numbered 4, after V lost 5 bases and J lost 5 bases. CDR3 coding DNA: TGTGCCAGCAGCCGGGGACAGGGCAACAATGAGCAGTTCTTC. Amino acid sequence: CASSRGQGNNEQFF.